Listed below are T cell receptor beta chains from one sample, sequenced in a study of cytomegalovirus exposure and HLA in healthy donors. TCRdb keeps only in-frame clones here, not all; method: immunoSEQ multiplex PCR. Of around 190,000 clones in the sample, about 85% were seen once. Sequencing was carried out using PBMCs. These receptors all come from a young man in good health and CMV-seropositive. Each CDR3 is given with its conserved first and last residue. D genes are given only for firm matches. Where a row states a size, it is once, few, many or the class of an expanded clone; other rows omit it.

clone_size j_call d_call v_call cdr3_nt cdr3_aa
few TRBJ2-7 . TRBV4-1 TGCGCCAGCAGCCAAGATCGGACACAGAGACTGTACTTC CASSQDRTQRLYF
. TRBJ1-1 . TRBV2 TGTGCCAGCAGTGATTCCCAAAACACTGAAGCTTTCTTT CASSDSQNTEAFF
. TRBJ2-3 TRBD2 TRBV11-2 TGTGCCAGCAGCCAGACTAGCGGGAGAGGGAGCACAGATACGCAGTATTTT CASSQTSGRGSTDTQYF
once TRBJ1-2 TRBD1 TRBV5-1 TGCGCCAGCAGCCTGGGGGACAGGGGGCGATGGAACTATGGCTACACCTTC CASSLGDRGRWNYGYTF
. TRBJ1-5 TRBD1 TRBV28 TGTGCCAGCAGTTTCCTCGACAGGGCCTATAGCAATCAGCCCCAGCATTTT CASSFLDRAYSNQPQHF
. TRBJ2-2 . TRBV30 TGTGCCTGGACCCTCCCGGGGGCCGGGGAGCTGTTTTTT CAWTLPGAGELFF
. TRBJ2-1 TRBD2 TRBV27 TGTGCCAGCAGTTTAAGCGGGGGGGGTCACAATGAGCAGTTCTTC CASSLSGGGHNEQFF
. TRBJ1-1 . TRBV5-4 TGTGCCAGCAGCTTGGGGAGGAACACTGAAGCTTTCTTT CASSLGRNTEAFF
. TRBJ2-3 . TRBV5-1 TGCGCCAGCAGCTCTGCAGGCACAGATACGCAGTATTTT CASSSAGTDTQYF
. TRBJ1-2 . TRBV27 TGTGCCAGCAGGTTACGGGGAAACTATGGCTACACCTTC CASRLRGNYGYTF
. TRBJ2-5 TRBD1 TRBV7-2 TGTGCCAGCAGCCCCGGACAGGGGAAAGAGACCCAGTACTTC CASSPGQGKETQYF
. TRBJ1-2 . TRBV28 TGTGCCAGCAGTACCCTCAGGGGTGGTGCTGGCTACACCTTC CASSTLRGGAGYTF
. TRBJ2-7 . TRBV27 TGTGCCAGCAGTTTATATTCCGGCTACGAGCAGTACTTC CASSLYSGYEQYF
. TRBJ2-7 . TRBV27 TGTGCCAGCAGTCGAACAGACACCCCCTACGAGCAGTACTTC CASSRTDTPYEQYF
. TRBJ2-5 TRBD2 TRBV9 TGTGCCAGCAGCGTAGCTAGCGGGGTGGAGACCCAGTACTTC CASSVASGVETQYF
. TRBJ2-7 . TRBV28 TGTGCCAGCAGTAAGCGCGGGGCCGTCTTCTACGAGCAGTACTTC CASSKRGAVFYEQYF
once TRBJ2-5 TRBD1 TRBV5-1 TGCGCCAGCAGCTGGGACAGGGGCGGGACCCAGTACTTC CASSWDRGGTQYF
. TRBJ2-1 . TRBV9 TGTGCCAGCAGCGTAGGACCGGGAGCGCCCGACAATGAGCAGTTCTTC CASSVGPGAPDNEQFF
many TRBJ1-2 . TRBV9 TGTGCCAGCAGCCCTCGGGGGGGCTCGGACAACTATGGCTACACCTTC CASSPRGGSDNYGYTF
. TRBJ2-1 TRBD1 TRBV27 TGTGCCAGCAGGGGACAGGGTACCTACAATGAGCAGTTCTTC CASRGQGTYNEQFF
few TRBJ2-7 . TRBV2 TGTGCCAGCAGTGAAGCGGAGGAAGGGGAGCAGTACTTC CASSEAEEGEQYF
once TRBJ1-2 . TRBV6-5 TGTGCCAGCAGTGATAGAGGCTACACCTTC CASSDRGYTF
. TRBJ1-2 . TRBV5-5 TGTGCCAGCAGCTTGAACCAGGGAGGAGGCTACACCTTC CASSLNQGGGYTF